Listed below are T cell receptor beta chains from one sample, sequenced in a study of blood T cells in healthy people across ages. TCRdb called the 5' RACE reads again in MiXCR, with one record for every CDR3 protein. The data show about 640,000 distinct CDR3 sequences, 58% seen once. The sample was blood. The origin of the receptors is a man aged 55-75 years in good health. The CDR3 runs from the conserved cysteine through the conserved F or W. D genes are given only for firm matches. For some rows the clone size is stated as once, few or many, or as a class when expanded; others skip it.

CDR3 length,D gene,J gene,V gene,clone size,CDR3 protein
15,-,TRBJ2-5,TRBV6-6,-,CASSYSHGSSETQYF
14,TRBD1,TRBJ2-7,TRBV20-1,-,CSARTTTGTYEQYF
16,-,TRBJ2-5,TRBV6-2/TRBV6-3,few,CASSYGPGVTQETQYF
14,TRBD1,TRBJ2-1,TRBV24-1,-,CATSPPTGLDEQFF
15,TRBD1,TRBJ1-2,TRBV29-1,-,CSVDLWGQGNYGYTF
13,-,TRBJ2-5,TRBV28,few,CASSPPAGRPQYF
14,TRBD1,TRBJ1-4,TRBV7-2,few,CASSPGQAYEKLFF
14,TRBD2,TRBJ2-7,TRBV6-2/TRBV6-3,-,CASKPGLATYEQYF
14,-,TRBJ2-6,TRBV6-5,-,CASSHRRGANVLTF
15,-,TRBJ1-2,TRBV21-1,-,CASSREGQGARGYTF
14,-,TRBJ1-2,TRBV7-2,-,CASSHSNTNYGYTF
16,-,TRBJ2-6,TRBV2,-,CASSGTALSGANVLTF
16,TRBD1,TRBJ1-2,TRBV24-1,-,CATSDGGTGGSYGYTF
14,TRBD2,TRBJ2-2,TRBV28,-,CASSRDYQFGELFF
13,-,TRBJ1-5,TRBV20-1,once,CSMSGPRGQPQHF
14,-,TRBJ2-1,TRBV7-6,-,CASSPRPSANEQFF
14,-,TRBJ2-3,TRBV11-2,-,CASSNPQQGDTQYF
14,TRBD1,TRBJ2-1,TRBV29-1,-,CSSRQGAPYNEQFF
14,TRBD1,TRBJ2-1,TRBV10-3,few,CAISAGTADNEQFF
14,-,TRBJ1-2,TRBV5-1,-,CASSLDPSTVGYTF
15,-,TRBJ1-6,TRBV18,-,CASSPTSANNSPLHF
13,-,TRBJ1-1,TRBV12-3/TRBV12-4,-,CATLRQLNTEAFF
14,-,TRBJ2-7,TRBV18,-,CASSPPNFPYEQYF
15,TRBD2,TRBJ2-7,TRBV2,-,CASSAWTSGETEQYF
14,-,TRBJ1-6,TRBV5-1,-,CASSLGQVVSPLHF
14,-,TRBJ1-2,TRBV9,many,CASSVVGGLGGYTF
16,-,TRBJ1-1,TRBV18,few,CASSPRGRWGDTEAFF
15,-,TRBJ2-5,TRBV7-9,few,CASSLQGRAQETQYF
13,-,TRBJ2-1,TRBV29-1,few,CSVTGSSYNEQFF
15,-,TRBJ2-7,TRBV29-1,few,CSVEAPRSDAYEQYF
19,TRBD2,TRBJ2-3,TRBV5-1,-,CASSYYATSGVGSTDTQYF
14,-,TRBJ1-1,TRBV20-1,-,CSAARVGGYTEAFF
13,TRBD1,TRBJ2-1,TRBV29-1,-,CSVERTGADEQFF
16,-,TRBJ2-6,TRBV12-3/TRBV12-4,-,CASSLAGAAGANVLTF
12,-,TRBJ2-1,TRBV3-1,-,CASSQENRATFF
16,TRBD2,TRBJ2-3,TRBV10-3,-,CAISGTSGGFTDTQYF
18,TRBD2,TRBJ2-3,TRBV2,once,CASSRGGPSGGGTDTQYF
16,TRBD2,TRBJ2-1,TRBV9,-,CASSNPLAGDYNEQFF
15,TRBD2,TRBJ2-1,TRBV7-2,few,CASSLNAGAYNEQFF
13,-,-,TRBV4-3,-,CASSQYLSGEQYF
15,TRBD1,TRBJ2-7,TRBV3-1,once,CASSWRDRGLGEQYF
17,-,TRBJ2-1,TRBV4-1,-,CASSQVVRNLIYNEQFF
13,TRBD1,TRBJ1-4,TRBV10-3,-,CAISDGQAEKLFF
13,-,TRBJ2-7,TRBV15,-,CATSRNAAYEQYF
16,TRBD2,TRBJ2-1,TRBV5-1,-,CASSWPGGGAYNEQFF
18,-,TRBJ2-1,TRBV10-3,-,CAISESSGRRTGYNEQFF
14,TRBD2,TRBJ2-7,TRBV15,-,CATSRDQRGYEQYF
14,-,TRBJ2-5,TRBV7-2,few,CASGPIEGGETQYF
16,-,TRBJ1-3,TRBV20-1,-,CSARDRSRPSGNTIYF
16,TRBD1,TRBJ2-1,TRBV29-1,few,CSVENPWDRSGNEQFF
15,-,TRBJ2-4,TRBV7-8,-,CASSLEGVAKNIQYF
11,-,TRBJ2-3,TRBV28,-,CASKGEDTQYF